The 27 T cell receptor beta chains below all came from one sample that was sequenced in a study of blood T cell repertoires in COVID-19. Here immunoSEQ multiplex PCR was the method, and the copy in TCRdb shows in-frame clones only, minus some. The sample carries about 230,000 clones, 70% to 90% recorded once. The sequenced material came from peripheral blood. Every receptor here comes from a man between 35 and 55 years old with acute or convalescent COVID-19.

This clone was detected once. The chain links TRBV2 to TRBJ1-2; D remains ambiguous. Germline assignment: CDR1 SNHLY and CDR2 FYNNEI. The CDR3 is 15 residues long. The V end lost 4 bases, the J end lost 0 bases, and 12 bases lay between the germline ends. This CDR3 is CASSGAPQTNYGYTF. CDR3 DNA: TGTGCCAGCAGTGGGGCACCCCAGACTAACTATGGCTACACCTTC.

J is TRBJ1-4 and V is TRBV13; possible D gene TRBD1, 5 bases. Germline V gene data show CDR1 as PRHDT and CDR2 as FYEKMQ (reference sequence). V lost 4 bases and J lost 5, with 14 bases in between. The CDR3 loop spans 15 amino acids. The DNA for the CDR3 is TGTGCCAGCAGCTCGACAGAGACTGCCAATGAAAAACTGTTTTTT. It specifies CASSSTETANEKLFF.

V is TRBV19 and J is TRBJ2-5; D is perhaps TRBD1 (6 bases). Germline CDR1 reads LNHDA; CDR2 reads SQIVND (reference sequence). The CDR3 consists of 14 residues. The ends were cut back, 4 bases at V and 4 bases at J, with 13 bases in the middle. CDR3 amino acids: CASSRDKYGETQYF. The CDR3 DNA follows: TGTGCCAGTAGTAGGGACAAGTACGGAGAGACCCAGTACTTC.

The chain recombines TRBV19 with TRBJ1-2; D unclear. The CDR3 sequence is 13 residues long. Germline CDR1 reads LNHDA; CDR2 reads SQIVND (reference sequence). Trimming removed 5 bases from V and 0 bases from J, with 7 bases in between. DNA of the CDR3: TGTGCCAGTAGTCCAGTATCTAACTATGGCTACACCTTC. Protein product: CASSPVSNYGYTF.

V gene TRBV28 combines with J gene TRBJ1-5; D might be TRBD1 (5 bases). V was pared by 5 bases and J by 4 bases, with 12 bases between. Germline values: CDR1 MDHEN, CDR2 SYDVKM. The CDR3 contains 14 residues. CDR3 DNA sequence: TGTGCCAGCAGTACCGGGGGGGGGAATCAGCCCCAGCATTTT. This codes for CASSTGGGNQPQHF.

The chain uses TRBV7-9 and TRBJ1-1; D remains ambiguous. CDR1 is SEHNR and CDR2 is FQNEAQ in the germline V gene (reference sequence). With 1 base removed from V and 7 bases from J, the gap between germline ends came to 7 bases. CDR3 length: 12 residues. CDR3: CASSLVGVEAFF. The DNA of the CDR3 is TGTGCCAGCAGCTTAGTCGGTGTTGAAGCTTTCTTT. The whole variable domain, remainder taken from reference TRBV7-9 and TRBJ1-1, is DTGVSQNPRHKITKRGQNVTFRCDPISEHNRLYWYRQTLGQGPEFLTYFQNEAQLEKSRLLSDRFSAERPKGSFSTLEIQRTEQGDSAMYLCASSLVGVEAFFGQGTRLTVV.

This clone was counted a single time. This chain connects TRBV30 to TRBJ1-2; 9 bases are shared with TRBD1. Germline loops: CDR1 GTSNPN, CDR2 SVGIG (reference sequence). This CDR3 is 14 amino acids long. Trimming at V came to 3 bases and at J to 4 bases, leaving 6 bases not matched to a gene. The CDR3 spells CAWRLSGQGYGYTF. The DNA of the CDR3 is TGTGCCTGGAGACTATCGGGACAGGGCTATGGCTACACCTTC.

The CDR3 sequence: CASSPSYGHNEQFF. CDR3 coding DNA: TGTGCCAGCAGCCCCAGTTATGGTCACAATGAGCAGTTCTTC. The chain joins TRBV11-1 to TRBJ2-1; D call uncertain. V was pared by 5 bases and J by 5 bases, with 13 bases between. The CDR3 totals 14 residues. The germline gives CDR1 SGHAT, CDR2 FQDESV (reference sequence).

This chain uses TRBV2 with TRBJ1-2; the D is unclear. Germline lookup yields CDR1 SNHLY and CDR2 FYNNEI. V was pared by 4 bases and J by 7 bases, with 13 bases between. This CDR3 has 13 amino acids. DNA for the CDR3: TGTGCCAGCAGTGCCTCCGTTCCCAGTGGCTACACCTTC. Its translation is CASSASVPSGYTF.

This clone turned up a few times. The chain is built from TRBV7-2 and TRBJ1-5; D is unclear. CDR3 length equals 15 residues. The germline gives CDR1 SGHTA, CDR2 FQGNSA. Between the trimmed V and J ends, which lost 5 bases and 2 bases, there was a span of 13 bases. The CDR3 bases are TGTGCCAGCAGCGGGCCCGCTCAGGGCAATCAGCCCCAGCATTTT. Translation: CASSGPAQGNQPQHF. The whole variable domain, filled in from reference TRBV7-2 and TRBJ1-5, reads GAGVSQSPSNKVTEKGKDVELRCDPISGHTALYWYRQSLGQGLEFLIYFQGNSAPDKSGLPSDRFSAERTGGSVSTLTIQRTQQEDSAVYLCASSGPAQGNQPQHFGDGTRLSIL.

V and J are TRBV30 and TRBJ1-4, with a possible D match to TRBD1 (6 bases). The CDR3 runs 16 residues. The V and J ends lost 5 bases and 0 bases respectively, with 16 bases between them. The V gene's germline CDR1 is GTSNPN and CDR2 SVGIG (reference sequence). CDR3 nucleotide sequence: TGTGCCTGGCGGATTTGGGGGGGCGCAACTAATGAAAAACTGTTTTTT. It encodes CAWRIWGGATNEKLFF.

This chain uses TRBV30 with TRBJ2-7; TRBD2 aligns across 7 bases. J lost 2 bases, V lost 5 bases, and 3 bases had no gene match. The CDR3 has 12 residues. The germline gives CDR1 GTSNPN, CDR2 SVGIG (reference sequence). CDR3 sequence (DNA): TGTGCCTGGTCAGGGACTACCTACGAGCAGTACTTC. This encodes CAWSGTTYEQYF.

The V gene is TRBV7-2, the J gene TRBJ1-1; unclear D gene. Trimming took off 3 bases at V and 5 bases at J, with 7 bases between the two ends. CDR3 length: 12 residues. Germline V gene sequence: CDR1 SGHTA, CDR2 FQGNSA. Written as DNA, the CDR3 is TGTGCCAGCAGCTTTTTCGGGACTGAAGCTTTCTTT. Its protein product is CASSFFGTEAFF.

The chain joins TRBV9 to TRBJ1-2, with 7 bases fitting TRBD1. V gave up 0 bases and J gave up 7 bases; unmatched junction bases: 3. The CDR3 runs to 13 residues. The germline V gene encodes CDR1 SGDLS and CDR2 YYNGEE. CDR3 DNA sequence: TGTGCCAGCAGCGTAGAGGACAGGTTTGGCTACACCTTC. This gives the protein CASSVEDRFGYTF.

This chain joins TRBV7-9 and TRBJ1-2; no clear D. V lost 2 bases and J lost 2, with 9 bases in between. The CDR3 covers 14 residues. Germline V gene lookup returns CDR1 SEHNR and CDR2 FQNEAQ (reference sequence). CDR3 sequence: CASSLLTENYGYTF. CDR3 DNA: TGTGCCAGCAGCTTATTAACGGAGAACTATGGCTACACCTTC.

The V call is TRBV19, the J call TRBJ1-6, with D unclear. CDR1 is LNHDA and CDR2 is SQIVND in the germline V gene (reference sequence). V shed 5 bases and J shed 7 bases, with 12 bases lying between them. CDR3 length: 14 amino acids. CDR3 in DNA: TGTGCCAGTAGTGAGCGACCTGGGAATTCACCCCTCCACTTT. It is translated as CASSERPGNSPLHF.

The rearrangement links TRBV11-2 to TRBJ1-6, with 11 bases fitting TRBD1. The CDR3 has 15 residues. Germline CDR1 SGHAT, CDR2 FQNNGV. The junction had 4 bases not matched to a gene; V was cut back by 3 bases and J by 9 bases. The CDR3 sequence: CASSLTGTGGSPLHF. DNA of the CDR3: TGTGCCAGCAGCTTGACCGGGACAGGGGGTTCACCCCTCCACTTT.

V usage is TRBV6-5 and J usage is TRBJ2-7; 8 bases line up with TRBD2. V trimming: 2 bases; J trimming: 3 bases; junction bases outside the gene matches: 9. The CDR3 has 16 residues. Germline loops: CDR1 MNHEY, CDR2 SVGAGI. CDR3 residues: CASSYGLAGDYYEQYF. CDR3 coding DNA: TGTGCCAGCAGTTACGGGCTAGCGGGCGATTACTACGAGCAGTACTTC.

The V gene is TRBV18, the J gene TRBJ1-5; D gene unclear. CDR1 is KGHSH and CDR2 is LQKENI in the germline V gene. The CDR3 sequence is 14 residues long. The V end was cut by 2 bases, the J end by 5 bases, with 10 bases between. In nucleotides, the CDR3 is TGTGCCAGCTCACCATTCCGGGGAGATCAGCCCCAGCATTTT. It yields the protein CASSPFRGDQPQHF.

The chain links TRBV5-6 to TRBJ1-4, with D perhaps TRBD1 (6 bases). Germline lookup yields CDR1 SGHDT and CDR2 YYEEEE. CDR3 length equals 16 residues. Trimming left V 1 base short and J 5 bases short, with 15 bases between. This CDR3 is CASSLNLGTLNEKLFF. CDR3 DNA sequence: TGTGCCAGCAGCTTGAACCTCGGGACATTAAATGAAAAACTGTTTTTT.

The rearrangement links TRBV5-1 to TRBJ1-4; no definite D call. V was pared by 5 bases and J by 0 bases, with 11 bases between. Germline assignment: CDR1 SGHRS and CDR2 YFSETQ. The CDR3 extends over 15 amino acids. Here the CDR3 reads CASRLEGTTNEKLFF. CDR3 sequence (DNA): TGCGCCAGCAGGTTAGAGGGAACAACTAATGAAAAACTGTTTTTT.

This chain joins TRBV5-1 and TRBJ1-6; tentatively, D is TRBD1 (5 bases). Germline V gene sequence: CDR1 SGHRS, CDR2 YFSETQ. CDR3 length: 14 amino acids. With 0 bases removed from V and 8 bases from J, the gap between germline ends came to 9 bases. CDR3 in amino acids: CASSLDGGDSPLHF. CDR3 DNA sequence: TGCGCCAGCAGCTTGGATGGAGGGGATTCACCCCTCCACTTT.

The CDR3 nucleotides read TGTGCCAGCAGCTCGACTGAGCACCGAACGCAGTATTTT. It codes for CASSSTEHRTQYF. The V and J genes are TRBV13 and TRBJ2-3; D not certain. The V end was cut by 4 bases, the J end by 9 bases, with 14 bases between. This CDR3 contains 13 residues. Looked up from germline, CDR1 is PRHDT and CDR2 is FYEKMQ (reference sequence).

This sequence joins TRBV6-5 and TRBJ1-2; D may be TRBD1 (6 bases). The CDR3 runs to 14 residues. With 5 bases removed from V and 7 bases from J, the gap between germline ends came to 17 bases. Germline assignment: CDR1 MNHEY and CDR2 SVGAGI. This CDR3 is CASSPPGGGSGYTF. The CDR3 DNA is TGTGCCAGCAGTCCCCCGGGCGGGGGCTCTGGCTACACCTTC.

The chain combines TRBV24-1 with TRBJ2-7; the D is unclear. This CDR3 comprises 13 residues. V was trimmed by 3 bases and J by 1 base, leaving 6 bases between them. CDR1 is KGHDR, CDR2 SFDVKD, per germline. The CDR3 nucleotides are TGTGCCACCAGTGATGGGCTATCCTACGAGCAGTACTTC. It is translated as CATSDGLSYEQYF.

This chain uses TRBV18 with TRBJ1-1; D not certain. The CDR3 totals 13 residues. Trimming took off 5 bases at V and 3 bases at J, with 10 bases between the two ends. Per germline, CDR1 KGHSH and CDR2 LQKENI. CDR3 region: CASSGSRHTEAFF. Written as DNA, the CDR3 is TGTGCCAGCTCAGGGAGCAGGCACACTGAAGCTTTCTTT.

This clone appeared once. The chain links TRBV28 to TRBJ2-7, with TRBD1 as a possible D gene (7 bases). CDR1 and CDR2 from the germline V gene are MDHEN and SYDVKM. The CDR3 spans 16 residues. V lost 5 bases to trimming and J lost 3 bases, with 20 bases between them. The CDR3 DNA reads as TGTGCCAGCAGTCCCCATCAGACAGGGAGGCGCTACGAGCAGTACTTC. Its protein is CASSPHQTGRRYEQYF.